A selection of T cell receptor beta chains follows, all from one sample in a study of blood T cells in healthy people across ages. TCRdb re-called the 5' RACE reads through MiXCR, storing one row per CDR3 protein. The profile shows more than 800,000 distinct CDR3 sequences, around 43% of them singletons. The sample taken for sequencing was blood. The receptors derive from a woman aged 60-75 years in good health. The CDR3 runs from the conserved cysteine through the conserved F or W. D genes are given only for firm matches. The size field is filled for only some rows; it gives once, few, many or a size class.

v_gene	d_gene	abundance	j_gene	CDR3aa	CDR3nt
TRBV28	.	.	TRBJ2-7	CASSKVGYEQYF	TGTGCCAGCTCCAAGGTAGGCTACGAGCAGTACTTC
TRBV10-3	TRBD2	once	TRBJ2-2	CAISESGTSFPNTGELFF	TGTGCCATCAGTGAGAGCGGGACTAGTTTTCCGAACACCGGGGAGCTGTTTTTT
TRBV28	.	.	TRBJ2-7	CASSFRTPPYEQYF	TGTGCCAGCAGTTTTCGAACCCCGCCCTACGAGCAGTACTTC
TRBV5-1	TRBD2	.	TRBJ2-7	CASSRNSGTPVDEQYF	TGCGCCAGCAGTCGAAATAGCGGGACCCCTGTGGATGAGCAGTACTTC
TRBV12-3/TRBV12-4	TRBD2	.	TRBJ2-7	CASSLQLAGSEQYF	TGTGCCAGCAGTTTACAACTAGCGGGAAGCGAGCAGTACTTC
TRBV4-2	TRBD2	.	TRBJ2-7	CASSLRPSGDSYEQYF	TGTGCCAGCAGCCTAAGACCTAGCGGGGACTCCTACGAGCAGTACTTC
TRBV20-1	.	.	TRBJ2-7	CSARDYGSLYEQYF	TGCAGTGCTCGGGATTACGGGAGTTTGTACGAGCAGTACTTC
TRBV12-3/TRBV12-4	TRBD2	.	TRBJ2-2	CASSPRASGRSGELFF	TGTGCCAGCAGTCCCCGGGCTAGCGGGAGGAGCGGGGAGCTGTTTTTT
TRBV6-2/TRBV6-3	TRBD1	.	TRBJ1-5	CASRQIKGASQPQHF	TGTGCCAGCAGGCAAATAAAGGGGGCGAGTCAGCCCCAGCATTTT
TRBV2	TRBD2	.	TRBJ2-3	CASSVRLAGGARWSTDTQYF	TGTGCCAGCAGTGTGAGACTAGCGGGAGGGGCCAGGTGGTCCACAGATACGCAGTATTTT
TRBV7-2	TRBD2	few	TRBJ2-3	CASSLVGTSGTSTDTQYF	TGTGCCAGCAGCTTAGTCGGGACTAGCGGGACTAGCACAGATACGCAGTATTTT
TRBV4-1	.	.	TRBJ1-2	CASSQPTQGRDYGYTF	TGCGCCAGCAGCCAACCAACCCAGGGCCGGGATTATGGCTACACCTTC
TRBV10-3	.	few	TRBJ1-2	CAISEYRPRDYGYTF	TGTGCCATCAGTGAGTATAGGCCGCGGGACTATGGCTACACCTTC
TRBV9	TRBD2	.	TRBJ2-2	CASSVGLAGGPVTGELFF	TGTGCCAGCAGCGTAGGGCTAGCGGGAGGGCCGGTCACCGGGGAGCTGTTTTTT